The T cell receptor (beta chain) described here comes from a study of blood T cell repertoires in COVID-19. Study-wide context: Some COVID-19 samples were acute and others convalescent; all came from the United States, Italy and Spain. T cells, B-cell-depleted T cells, or PBMCs provided the cDNA or gDNA that served as material.

Trimming removed 7 bases from V and 9 bases from J, with 10 bases in between. The CDR3 totals 11 residues. Germline values: CDR1 SNHLY, CDR2 FYNNEI. As processed by the authors: Scientists estimated how many nucleated cells there were by amplifying reference gene primers. Assay used: immunoSEQ multiplex PCR; TCRdb lists only in-frame clones, some missing. V and J calls and clone size are those listed in that table; D and trimming were worked out from the DNA. This table holds fewer than 50,000 clones, around 91% found once. Sequencing was performed on peripheral blood. This receptor was identified in a man between 60 and 75 years old with active or convalescent COVID-19. V usage is TRBV2 and J usage is TRBJ2-1, with unresolved D. The CDR3 sequence is CASKLWAEQFF. The DNA for the CDR3 is TGTGCCAGCAAGTTATGGGCTGAGCAGTTCTTC.